The clone carrying this T cell receptor (beta chain) was detected only a few times. Its specificity is unknown. The source of the sample is a study of beta chain features in type 1 diabetes. Sorting gave populations that all exceeded 95% purity. CDR3 length equals 14 residues. The germline V gene encodes CDR1 ENHRY and CDR2 SYGVKD. Trimming shortened V by 10 bases and J by 11 bases, and 25 bases separated the two germline ends. TCRB transcripts that were expressed got sequenced, as all of the isolated RNA had been reverse transcribed. The method was immunoSEQ multiplex PCR; TCRdb's version includes in-frame clones alone and lacks a portion of them. The sample yields 500,000 to 850,000 clones, 11% to 15% seen once. Findings and caveats of the study: Among all four CD4+ subsets, Type 1 diabetes patients had TCRB CDR3s that were moderately but significantly shorter.

The gene calls are TRBV10-3 and TRBJ2-3; a possible D gene is TRBD2 (6 bases). This receptor was obtained from a man younger than 30 with type 1 diabetes. The sample was naive CD4+ T cells from blood. CDR3 in amino acids: CATRRAGGAPGQYF. DNA for the CDR3: TGTGCCACCAGGCGGGCAGGAGGGGCCCCGGGGCAGTATTTT.